This T cell receptor beta chain appears in the sequencing data of a study of T cell responses to AZD1222 COVID-19 vaccine. TCRdb's table, derived via immunoSEQ multiplex PCR, lists solely in-frame clones and lacks some. The table has some 200,000 clones, 85% to 95% seen once; the top ten hold roughly 1%. About this clone: The antigen remains undetermined.

Study-level findings and limits: Clonal diversity may have been underestimated, and the donors were mostly white British, with more females than males. Only a handful of individuals given AZD1222 were seropositive at baseline.

V was shortened by 6 bases and J by 9 bases, with 18 bases between the two germline ends. CDR1 is MDHEN, CDR2 SYDVKM, per germline. The CDR3 totals 15 residues. The sequencing used peripheral blood, collected 28 days after the second AZD1222 dose. The origin of this receptor is an adult who received the AZD1222 COVID-19 vaccine. The rearrangement links TRBV28 to TRBJ1-6; TRBD1 is a possible D gene (5 bases). The DNA of the CDR3 is TGTGCCAGCAGATCTCCGGGGACGACGGGTTCACCCCTCCACTTT. It is translated as CASRSPGTTGSPLHF.